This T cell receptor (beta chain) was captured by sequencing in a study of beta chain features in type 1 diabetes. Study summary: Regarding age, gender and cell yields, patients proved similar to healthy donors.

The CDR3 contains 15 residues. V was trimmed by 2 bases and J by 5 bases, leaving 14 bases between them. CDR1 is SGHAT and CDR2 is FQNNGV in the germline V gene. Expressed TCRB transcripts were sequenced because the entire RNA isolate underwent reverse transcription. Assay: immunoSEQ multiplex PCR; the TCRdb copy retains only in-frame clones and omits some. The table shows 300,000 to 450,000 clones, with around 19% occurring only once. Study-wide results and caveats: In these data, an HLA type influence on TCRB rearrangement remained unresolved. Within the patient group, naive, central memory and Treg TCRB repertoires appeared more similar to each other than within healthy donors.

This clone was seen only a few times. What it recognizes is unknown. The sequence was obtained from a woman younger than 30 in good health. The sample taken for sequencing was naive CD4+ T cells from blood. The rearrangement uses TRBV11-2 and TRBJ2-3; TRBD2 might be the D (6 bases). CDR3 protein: CASSLITGVVDTQYF. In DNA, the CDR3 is TGTGCCAGCAGCTTAATAACGGGAGTGGTAGATACGCAGTATTTT. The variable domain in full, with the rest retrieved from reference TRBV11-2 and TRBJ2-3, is EAGVAQSPRYKIIEKRQSVAFWCNPISGHATLYWYQQILGQGPKLLIQFQNNGVVDDSQLPKDRFSAERLKGVDSTLKIQPAKLEDSAVYLCASSLITGVVDTQYFGPGTRLTVL.